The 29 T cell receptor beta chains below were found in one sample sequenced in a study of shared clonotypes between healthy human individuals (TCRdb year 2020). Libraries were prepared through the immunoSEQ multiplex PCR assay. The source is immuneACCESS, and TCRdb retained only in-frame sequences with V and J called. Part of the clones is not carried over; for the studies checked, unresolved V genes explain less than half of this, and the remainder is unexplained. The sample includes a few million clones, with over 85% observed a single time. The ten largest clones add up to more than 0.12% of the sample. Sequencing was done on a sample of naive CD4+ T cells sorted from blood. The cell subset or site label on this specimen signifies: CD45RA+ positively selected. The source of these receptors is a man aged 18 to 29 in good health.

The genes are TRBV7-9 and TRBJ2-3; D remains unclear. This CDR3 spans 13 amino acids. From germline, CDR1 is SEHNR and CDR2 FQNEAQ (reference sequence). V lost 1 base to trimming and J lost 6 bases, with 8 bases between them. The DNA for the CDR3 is TGTGCCAGCAGCTTAGGGGTGGTGGATACGCAGTATTTT. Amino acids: CASSLGVVDTQYF.

CDR3 DNA: TGTGCCAGCAGCTTAAATCCAAAACAAGGAATTTCCTACGAGCAGTACTTC. Translation: CASSLNPKQGISYEQYF. This sequence joins TRBV7-9 and TRBJ2-7; D is uncertain. The germline CDR1 and CDR2 sequences are SEHNR and FQNEAQ (reference sequence). V was pared by 2 bases and J by 1 base, with 18 bases between. This CDR3 is 17 amino acids long.

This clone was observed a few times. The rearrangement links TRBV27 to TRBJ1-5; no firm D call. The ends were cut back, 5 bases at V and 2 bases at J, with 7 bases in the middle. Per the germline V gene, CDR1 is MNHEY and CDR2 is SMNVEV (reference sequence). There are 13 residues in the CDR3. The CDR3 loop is CASSMEGNQPQHF. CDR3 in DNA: TGTGCCAGCAGTATGGAAGGCAATCAGCCCCAGCATTTT.

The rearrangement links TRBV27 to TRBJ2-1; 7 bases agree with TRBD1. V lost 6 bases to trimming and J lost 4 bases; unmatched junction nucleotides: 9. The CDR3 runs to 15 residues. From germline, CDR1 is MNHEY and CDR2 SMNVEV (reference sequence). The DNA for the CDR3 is TGTGCCAGCAGCTCGACAGGGAAGTATTACAATGAGCAGTTCTTC. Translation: CASSSTGKYYNEQFF.

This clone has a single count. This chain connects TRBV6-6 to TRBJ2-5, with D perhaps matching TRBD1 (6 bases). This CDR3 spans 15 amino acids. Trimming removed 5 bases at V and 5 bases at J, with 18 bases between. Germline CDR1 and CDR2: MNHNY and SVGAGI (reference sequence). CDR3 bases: TGTGCCAGCAGTACTGACAGGACGCGGGTGGAGACCCAGTACTTC. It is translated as CASSTDRTRVETQYF.

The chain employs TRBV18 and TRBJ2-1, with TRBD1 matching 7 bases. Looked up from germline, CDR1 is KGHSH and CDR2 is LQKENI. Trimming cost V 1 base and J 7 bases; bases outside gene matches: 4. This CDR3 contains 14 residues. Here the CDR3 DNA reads TGTGCCAGCTCACCACAGGGGGCGATGAATGAGCAGTTCTTC. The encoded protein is CASSPQGAMNEQFF.

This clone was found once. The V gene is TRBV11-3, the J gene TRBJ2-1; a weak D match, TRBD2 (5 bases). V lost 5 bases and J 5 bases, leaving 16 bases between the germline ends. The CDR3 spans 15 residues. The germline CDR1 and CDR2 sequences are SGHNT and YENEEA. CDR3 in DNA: TGTGCCAGCAGCGCCAGCCGGGGAGAGCACAATGAGCAGTTCTTC. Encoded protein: CASSASRGEHNEQFF.

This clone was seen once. The chain's CDR3 is CASSLGYDRAYTYEQYF. CDR3 in DNA: TGTGCCAGCAGCTTAGGGTACGACAGGGCTTATACCTACGAGCAGTACTTC. This chain links TRBV7-8 with TRBJ2-7, with 7 positions matching TRBD1. Germline loops: CDR1 SGHVS, CDR2 FQNEAQ. After removal of 1 base from V and 2 bases from J, the junction contained 11 bases not matched to a gene. The CDR3 has 17 residues.

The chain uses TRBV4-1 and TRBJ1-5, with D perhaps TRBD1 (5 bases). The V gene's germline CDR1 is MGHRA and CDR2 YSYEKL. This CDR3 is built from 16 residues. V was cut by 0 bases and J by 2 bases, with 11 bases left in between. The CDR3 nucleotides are TGCGCCAGCAGCCAAGAACGATGGGGCGGCAATCAGCCCCAGCATTTT. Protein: CASSQERWGGNQPQHF.

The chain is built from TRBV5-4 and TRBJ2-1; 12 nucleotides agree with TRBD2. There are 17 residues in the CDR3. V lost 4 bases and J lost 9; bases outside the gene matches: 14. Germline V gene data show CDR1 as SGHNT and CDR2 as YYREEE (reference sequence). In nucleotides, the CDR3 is TGTGCCAGCAGCCCTTTAACTGGACTAGCGGGACAGGTTGAGCAGTTCTTC. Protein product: CASSPLTGLAGQVEQFF.

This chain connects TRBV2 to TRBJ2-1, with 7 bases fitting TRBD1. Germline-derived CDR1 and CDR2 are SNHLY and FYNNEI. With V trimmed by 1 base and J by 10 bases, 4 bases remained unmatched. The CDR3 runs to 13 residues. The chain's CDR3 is CASSEVKQGEQFF. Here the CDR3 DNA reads TGTGCCAGCAGTGAAGTAAAACAGGGGGAGCAGTTCTTC.

The CDR3 here is CASSLWDKYNSPLHF. The CDR3 bases are TGTGCCAGCAGTTTATGGGACAAGTATAATTCACCCCTCCACTTT. The chain combines TRBV28 with TRBJ1-6; a weak D match, TRBD1 (5 bases). Germline values: CDR1 MDHEN, CDR2 SYDVKM. V was shortened by 0 bases and J by 4 bases, with 7 bases between the two germline ends. The CDR3 extends over 15 amino acids.

The CDR3 region has the DNA TGTGCCAGCAAGCAACAGGCAGTTGACACCGGGGAGCTGTTTTTT. Residues: CASKQQAVDTGELFF. The J gene is TRBJ2-2, the V gene TRBV6-4; possible D gene TRBD1, 5 bases. Germline V CDR1 and CDR2: MRHNA, SNTAGT. The CDR3 contains 15 residues. Trimming left V 7 bases short and J 3 bases short, with 15 bases between.

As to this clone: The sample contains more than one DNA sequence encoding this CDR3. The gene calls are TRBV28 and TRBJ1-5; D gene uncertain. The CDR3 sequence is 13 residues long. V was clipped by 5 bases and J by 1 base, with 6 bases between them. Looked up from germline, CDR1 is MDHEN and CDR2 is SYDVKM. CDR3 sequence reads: CASSPDSNQPQHF. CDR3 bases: TGTGCCAGCAGTCCGGACAGCAATCAGCCCCAGCATTTT.

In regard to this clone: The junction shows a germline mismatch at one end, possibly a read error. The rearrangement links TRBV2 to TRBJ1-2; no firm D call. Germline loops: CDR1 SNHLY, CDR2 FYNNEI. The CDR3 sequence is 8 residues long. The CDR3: CASQRNSF. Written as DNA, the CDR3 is TGTGCCAGCCAAAGAAATTCTTTC.

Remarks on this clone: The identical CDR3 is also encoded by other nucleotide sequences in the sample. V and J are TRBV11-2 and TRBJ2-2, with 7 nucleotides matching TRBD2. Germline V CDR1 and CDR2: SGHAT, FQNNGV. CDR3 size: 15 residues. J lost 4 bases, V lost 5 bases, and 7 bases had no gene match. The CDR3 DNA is TGTGCCAGCAGCCGGACTAGTGGGAGCACCGGGGAGCTGTTTTTT. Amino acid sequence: CASSRTSGSTGELFF.

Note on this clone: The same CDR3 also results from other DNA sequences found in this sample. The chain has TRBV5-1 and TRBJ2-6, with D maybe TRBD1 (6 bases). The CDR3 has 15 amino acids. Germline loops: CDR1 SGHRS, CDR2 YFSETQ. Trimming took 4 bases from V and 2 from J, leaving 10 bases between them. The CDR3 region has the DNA TGCGCCAGCAGCCCGAACAGGGCTGGGGCCAACGTCCTGACTTTC. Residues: CASSPNRAGANVLTF.

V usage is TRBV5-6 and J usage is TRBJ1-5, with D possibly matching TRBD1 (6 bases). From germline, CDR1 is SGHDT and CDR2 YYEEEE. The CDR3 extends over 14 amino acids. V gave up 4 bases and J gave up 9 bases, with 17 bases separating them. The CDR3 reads CASSNRADKGPQHF. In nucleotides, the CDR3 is TGTGCCAGCAGCAACAGGGCGGATAAGGGGCCCCAGCATTTT.

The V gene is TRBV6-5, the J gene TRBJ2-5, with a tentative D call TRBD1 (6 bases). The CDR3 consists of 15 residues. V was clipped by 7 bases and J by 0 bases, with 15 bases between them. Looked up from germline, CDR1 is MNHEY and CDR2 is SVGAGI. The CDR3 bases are TGTGCCAGCACCCTTAGTGGGGGCTACCAAGAGACCCAGTACTTC. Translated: CASTLSGGYQETQYF.

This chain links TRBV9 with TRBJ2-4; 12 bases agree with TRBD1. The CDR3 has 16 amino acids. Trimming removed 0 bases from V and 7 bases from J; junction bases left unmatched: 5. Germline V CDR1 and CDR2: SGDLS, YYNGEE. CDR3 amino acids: CASSVGGQGARNIQYF. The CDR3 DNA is TGTGCCAGCAGCGTAGGGGGACAGGGGGCAAGGAACATTCAGTACTTC.

The CDR3 region has the DNA TGTGCCAGTAGTAACCAGCGGGACCGAACCGGGGAGCTGTTTTTT. It codes for CASSNQRDRTGELFF. This chain connects TRBV19 to TRBJ2-2; 7 nucleotides align to TRBD2. The CDR3 covers 15 residues. V lost 4 bases and J lost 5; bases outside the gene matches: 7. CDR1 is LNHDA and CDR2 is SQIVND in the germline V gene (reference sequence). The variable domain in full, completed from reference TRBV19 and TRBJ2-2, reads DGGITQSPKYLFRKEGQNVTLSCEQNLNHDAMYWYRQDPGQGLRLIYYSQIVNDFQKGDIAEGYSVSREKKESFPLTVTSAQKNPTAFYLCASSNQRDRTGELFFGEGSRLTVL.

As DNA, the CDR3 is TGTGCCAGCAGCTTGGCCATTTTAGGCAGGCCCACTGAAGCTTTCTTT. This sequence encodes CASSLAILGRPTEAFF. V and J are TRBV5-8 and TRBJ1-1; D remains ambiguous. V lost 0 bases and J lost 4, with 16 bases in between. This CDR3 has 16 residues. Looked up from germline, CDR1 is SGHTS and CDR2 is YDEGEE.

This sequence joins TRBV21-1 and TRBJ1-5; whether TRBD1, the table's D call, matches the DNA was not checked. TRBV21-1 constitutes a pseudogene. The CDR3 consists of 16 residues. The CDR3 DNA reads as TGTGCCAGCAGCAGATGGACAGGGTGTAGCAATCAGCCCCAGCATTTT. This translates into CASSRWTGCSNQPQHF.

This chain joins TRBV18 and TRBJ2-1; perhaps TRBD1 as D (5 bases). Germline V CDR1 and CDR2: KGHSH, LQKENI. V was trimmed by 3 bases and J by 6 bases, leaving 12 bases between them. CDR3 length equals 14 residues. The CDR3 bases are TGTGCCAGCTCACCCCCTGAAGGGGTCAATGAGCAGTTCTTC. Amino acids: CASSPPEGVNEQFF.

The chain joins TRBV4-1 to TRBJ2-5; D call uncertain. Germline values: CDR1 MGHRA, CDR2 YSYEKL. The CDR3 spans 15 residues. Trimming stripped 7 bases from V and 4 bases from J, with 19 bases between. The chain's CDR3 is CASTHEDYSGETQYF. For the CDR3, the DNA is TGCGCCAGCACCCATGAAGATTATTCGGGAGAGACCCAGTACTTC.

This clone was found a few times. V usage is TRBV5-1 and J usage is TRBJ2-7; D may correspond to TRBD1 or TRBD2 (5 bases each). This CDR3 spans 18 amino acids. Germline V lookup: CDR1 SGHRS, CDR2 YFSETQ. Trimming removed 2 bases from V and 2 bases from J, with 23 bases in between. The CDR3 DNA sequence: TGCGCCAGCAGCTTATGGGGCCGTGATCCGACAGCGGCCTACGAGCAGTACTTC. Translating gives CASSLWGRDPTAAYEQYF.

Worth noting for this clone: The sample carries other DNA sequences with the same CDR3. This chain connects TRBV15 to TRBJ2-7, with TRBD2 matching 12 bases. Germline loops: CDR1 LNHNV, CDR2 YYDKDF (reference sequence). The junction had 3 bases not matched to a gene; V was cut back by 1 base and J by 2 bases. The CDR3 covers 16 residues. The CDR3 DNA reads TGTGCCACCAGCAGAGGGGGACTAGCGGGCGCCTACGAGCAGTACTTC. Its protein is CATSRGGLAGAYEQYF.

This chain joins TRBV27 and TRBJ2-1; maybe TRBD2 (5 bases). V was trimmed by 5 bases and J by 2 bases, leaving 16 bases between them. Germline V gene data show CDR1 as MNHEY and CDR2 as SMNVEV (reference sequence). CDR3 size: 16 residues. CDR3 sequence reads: CASSPPLGRAYNEQFF. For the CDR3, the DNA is TGTGCCAGCAGTCCCCCCCTAGGGCGGGCCTACAATGAGCAGTTCTTC.

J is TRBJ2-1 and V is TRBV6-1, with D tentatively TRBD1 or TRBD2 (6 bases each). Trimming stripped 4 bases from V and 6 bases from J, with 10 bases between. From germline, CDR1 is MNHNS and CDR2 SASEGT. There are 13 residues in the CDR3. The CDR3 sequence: CASSVGGLNEQFF. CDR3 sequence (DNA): TGTGCCAGCAGTGTAGGGGGGCTCAATGAGCAGTTCTTC.